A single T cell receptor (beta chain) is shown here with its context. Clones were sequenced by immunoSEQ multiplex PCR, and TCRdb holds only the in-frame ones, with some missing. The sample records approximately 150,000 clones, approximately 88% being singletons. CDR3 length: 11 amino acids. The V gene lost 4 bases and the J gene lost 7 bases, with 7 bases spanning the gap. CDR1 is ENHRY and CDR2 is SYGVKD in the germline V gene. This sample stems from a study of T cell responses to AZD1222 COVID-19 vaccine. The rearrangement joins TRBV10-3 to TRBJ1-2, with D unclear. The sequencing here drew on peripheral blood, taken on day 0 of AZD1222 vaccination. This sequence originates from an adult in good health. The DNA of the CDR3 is TGTGCCATCAGTGCCACCACTGGCTACACCTTC. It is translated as CAISATTGYTF.